These 32 T cell receptor beta chains came from one sample sequenced in a study of low-dose radiotherapy and immunotherapy resistance in tumors. TRAV- and TRBV-specific primers primed first-strand cDNA, covering alpha and beta chains. PCR amplification of the TCRs was performed with Phusion for 20 PCR cycles, and it relied on a constant-region primer together with a V-primer adapter. TCRdb analysed the reads with MiXCR anew, one entry per CDR3 protein. The repertoire holds about 10,000 distinct CDR3 sequences, with 35% to 50% as singletons. The receptors derive from a human donor with advanced metastatic prostate, ovarian, gallbladder or colorectal cancer (not recorded which). This table probably holds off-target reads from a library built for another chain.

By frequency in the sample, this clonotype is medium-sized. The rearrangement uses TRBV9 and TRBJ2-3, with D tentatively TRBD2 (5 bases). Per the germline V gene, CDR1 is SGDLS and CDR2 is YYNGEE. V lost 2 bases to trimming and J lost 0 bases, with 13 bases between them. The CDR3 is 16 amino acids. CDR3 bases: TGTGCCAGCAGCGTCGCCCCGGGATCTAGCACAGATACGCAGTATTTT. Translation gives CASSVAPGSSTDTQYF.

The genes are TRBV5-3 and TRBJ1-5; 7 bases align to TRBD1. TRBV5-3 falls under the ORF class, with uncertain function. The CDR3 is made up of 15 amino acids. Trimming removed 8 bases from V and 4 bases from J; junction bases left unmatched: 12. This CDR3 is CASCPTGRENQPQHF. In DNA form, the CDR3 reads TGTGCCAGCTGTCCGACAGGGAGAGAGAATCAGCCCCAGCATTTT.

This clonotype is a singleton in its sample. The rearrangement links TRBV30 to TRBJ2-3; D gene unclear. Per germline, CDR1 GTSNPN and CDR2 SVGIG (reference sequence). The CDR3 runs to 12 residues. Deletions cut 1 base from V and 2 bases from J, with 4 bases between. CDR3 amino acids: CAWSESTDTQYF. Written as DNA, the CDR3 is TGTGCCTGGAGTGAATCCACAGATACGCAGTATTTT.

The chain is built from TRBV29-1 and TRBJ2-1, with D unclear. V dropped 5 bases and J dropped 6 bases, with 8 bases sitting between them. Germline V gene lookup returns CDR1 SQVTM and CDR2 ANQGSEA. This CDR3 region has 11 residues. The CDR3 coding sequence is TGCAGCGTTAGTGGGCTCAATGAGCAGTTCTTC. Its translation: CSVSGLNEQFF.

V gene TRBV5-8 combines with J gene TRBJ2-1; D perhaps matches TRBD2 (5 bases). V lost 4 bases, J lost 8 bases, and 22 bases lay in between. Per the germline V gene, CDR1 is SGHTS and CDR2 is YDEGEE. The CDR3 extends over 16 amino acids. CDR3 nucleotides: TGTGCCAGCAGCCCCCTAGAGGGTGTCTATTTTGATGAGCAGTTCTTC. This translates into CASSPLEGVYFDEQFF.

This clonotype turned up a few times. The chain combines TRBV20-1 with TRBJ2-5; no clear D gene. Germline values: CDR1 DFQATT, CDR2 SNEGSKA (reference sequence). This CDR3 has 14 residues. V was cut by 6 bases and J by 3 bases, with 17 bases left in between. The CDR3 DNA is TGCAGTGCAAGCATCCCCGGGCCTAAAGAGACCCAGTACTTC. Translation: CSASIPGPKETQYF.

The V call is TRBV20-1, the J call TRBJ2-3; TRBD2 matches at 8 bases. This CDR3 contains 14 residues. Germline V gene sequence: CDR1 DFQATT, CDR2 SNEGSKA (reference sequence). The trim removed 7 bases at V and 3 bases at J, leaving 9 bases unmatched. In nucleotides, the CDR3 is TGCAGTGGTATTAGCGCGGGGGGAACAGATACGCAGTATTTT. It specifies CSGISAGGTDTQYF.

The CDR3 here is CASPRRGGMIQNTGELFF. The CDR3 DNA follows: TGTGCCAGTCCCCGGAGAGGGGGCATGATTCAGAACACCGGGGAGCTGTTTTTT. The chain carries TRBV2 and TRBJ2-2; 7 bases map to TRBD1. The CDR3 loop spans 18 amino acids. CDR1 is SNHLY, CDR2 FYNNEI, per germline. V was clipped by 9 bases and J by 1 base; unmatched bases: 17.

J is TRBJ1-2 and V is TRBV2; 10 nucleotides match TRBD1. Trimming at V came to 8 bases and at J to 4 bases, leaving 4 bases not matched to a gene. The CDR3 loop spans 13 amino acids. Germline assignment: CDR1 SNHLY and CDR2 FYNNEI. The CDR3 nucleotides are TGTGCCAGCGGGGACAGGGGAGCCTATGGCTACACCTTC. Its protein is CASGDRGAYGYTF.

The gene calls are TRBV2 and TRBJ2-1; possibly TRBD2 for D (8 bases). The V gene lost 6 bases and the J gene lost 7 bases, with 19 bases spanning the gap. The CDR3 has 15 amino acids. Germline V gene data show CDR1 as SNHLY and CDR2 as FYNNEI. The CDR3 DNA reads TGTGCCAGCAGCCGGGAGGGGGCGCTCGTGAATGAGCAGTTCTTC. Protein product: CASSREGALVNEQFF.

This clonotype was counted only a few times. The rearrangement links TRBV27 to TRBJ1-5, with no clear D. The germline CDR1 and CDR2 sequences are MNHEY and SMNVEV (reference sequence). The CDR3 runs 16 residues. V lost 6 bases and J lost 9, with 24 bases in between. The CDR3 region is CASRSSIDGQNGPQHF. CDR3 nucleotide sequence: TGTGCCAGCAGATCATCGATTGACGGGCAGAATGGGCCCCAGCATTTT.

This clonotype was counted between two and nine times. The V and J genes are TRBV20-1 and TRBJ2-5; the D is unclear. Looked up from germline, CDR1 is DFQATT and CDR2 is SNEGSKA (reference sequence). V lost 5 bases to trimming and J lost 3 bases, with 10 bases between them. The CDR3 is 12 residues long. The CDR3 here is CSAAHLKETQYF. In nucleotides, the CDR3 is TGCAGTGCTGCTCACTTAAAAGAGACCCAGTACTTC.

This clonotype has just a few counts. The chain couples TRBV9 to TRBJ2-1; D is perhaps TRBD2 (6 bases). This CDR3 comprises 11 residues. The V gene lost 3 bases and the J gene lost 10 bases, with 8 bases spanning the gap. CDR1 SGDLS and CDR2 YYNGEE come from the germline V gene. The CDR3 protein is CASSASVEQFF. As DNA, the CDR3 is TGTGCCAGCAGCGCTAGCGTGGAGCAGTTCTTC.

The rearrangement uses TRBV6-2 or TRBV6-3 and TRBJ1-2, with a weak D call TRBD1 (6 bases). Germline V gives CDR1 MNHEY, CDR2 SVGEGT. The length of the CDR3 is 13 residues. The V end lost 4 bases, the J end lost 6 bases, and 12 bases lay between the germline ends. The DNA of the CDR3 is TGTGCCAGCAGTTCGCGGGACACCCATGGCTACACCTTC. Its protein product is CASSSRDTHGYTF.

This chain connects TRBV29-1 to TRBJ2-5; 10 nucleotides line up with TRBD1. Germline V gene data show CDR1 as SQVTM and CDR2 as ANQGSEA. V was pared by 4 bases and J by 4 bases, with 6 bases of the junction left unmatched. The CDR3 covers 14 residues. The CDR3 DNA reads as TGCAGCGTTGCTAGAGGGGACAGGGGAGAGACCCAGTACTTC. It codes for CSVARGDRGETQYF.

This chain uses TRBV29-1 with TRBJ1-5; 9 positions match TRBD1. The V gene end was trimmed by 6 bases and the J gene end by 5 bases; junction bases not matched to a gene: 5. Looked up from germline, CDR1 is SQVTM and CDR2 is ANQGSEA. The CDR3 spans 13 residues. DNA of the CDR3: TGCAGCGTCGGCGGACAGGGGCATCAGCCCCAGCATTTT. The encoded protein is CSVGGQGHQPQHF.

This rearrangement joins TRBV9 to TRBJ2-4, with a weak D call TRBD1 (5 bases). Trimming cost V 2 bases and J 11 bases, with 20 bases left between them. The V gene's germline CDR1 is SGDLS and CDR2 YYNGEE. There are 15 residues in the CDR3. DNA for the CDR3: TGTGCCAGCAGCGTCGGAACAGCGACAGCCCTTCTTCAGTACTTC. Translation: CASSVGTATALLQYF.

The chain couples TRBV28 to TRBJ1-4, with D tentatively TRBD1 (5 bases). CDR1 and CDR2 from the germline V gene are MDHEN and SYDVKM. V was cut by 7 bases and J by 6 bases, with 15 bases left in between. The CDR3 loop spans 14 amino acids. CDR3 coding DNA: TGTGCCAGCAAACCCGGGACGCAGTATGAAAAACTGTTTTTT. This translates into CASKPGTQYEKLFF.

Relative to its sample, this clonotype is medium-sized. The rearrangement links TRBV28 to TRBJ2-1; D not certain. The CDR3 sequence is 12 residues long. CDR1 and CDR2 (germline): MDHEN, SYDVKM. V was trimmed by 4 bases and J by 8 bases, leaving 9 bases between them. The CDR3 reads CASSYSNYEQFF. DNA of the CDR3: TGTGCCAGCAGTTACTCTAACTATGAGCAGTTCTTC. The full variable domain, in which reference TRBV28 and TRBJ2-1 provide the parts outside the CDR3, is DVKVTQSSRYLVKRTGEKVFLECVQDMDHENMFWYRQDPGLGLRLIYFSYDVKMKEKGDIPEGYSVSREKKERFSLILESASTNQTSMYLCASSYSNYEQFFGPGTRLTVL.

In this sample, this clonotype is medium-sized (0.01 to 0.1%). The rearrangement uses TRBV11-2 and TRBJ2-3; 9 bases are shared with TRBD2. This CDR3 is built from 16 residues. Germline V gene data show CDR1 as SGHAT and CDR2 as FQNNGV. With 5 bases clipped from V and 3 bases from J, the junction kept 9 bases outside the gene matches. The CDR3: CASSPSGGRRTDTQYF. The CDR3, as DNA: TGTGCCAGCAGCCCCAGCGGGGGGCGGAGAACAGATACGCAGTATTTT. Supplemented by reference TRBV11-2 and TRBJ2-3, the full variable domain reads EAGVAQSPRYKIIEKRQSVAFWCNPISGHATLYWYQQILGQGPKLLIQFQNNGVVDDSQLPKDRFSAERLKGVDSTLKIQPAKLEDSAVYLCASSPSGGRRTDTQYFGPGTRLTVL.

The chain is built from TRBV29-1 and TRBJ2-1; D is unclear. Trimming stripped 7 bases from V and 6 bases from J, with 16 bases between. There are 13 residues in the CDR3. The germline V gene encodes CDR1 SQVTM and CDR2 ANQGSEA. The CDR3 loop is CSGWPPGLNEQFF. The CDR3 bases are TGCAGCGGATGGCCCCCGGGCCTCAATGAGCAGTTCTTC.

This clonotype is a singleton in its sample. The chain couples TRBV7-6 to TRBJ2-6; D uncertain. Trimming removed 5 bases from V and 1 base from J, with 6 bases in between. The germline gives CDR1 SGHVS, CDR2 FNYEAQ. This CDR3 has 14 amino acids. In nucleotides, the CDR3 is TGTGCCAGCAGCCATAGATCTGGGGCCAACGTCCTGACTTTC. Protein sequence: CASSHRSGANVLTF.

By frequency in the sample, this clonotype is medium-sized. J is TRBJ2-2 and V is TRBV6-1; 8 nucleotides line up with TRBD2. The CDR3 runs to 14 residues. The V segment lost 7 bases and the J segment 7 bases; nucleotides outside the gene matches: 8. CDR1 and CDR2 from the germline V gene are MNHNS and SASEGT. The CDR3 sequence: CASIASGSIGELFF. The CDR3, as DNA: TGTGCCAGCATTGCCAGCGGGAGCATCGGGGAGCTGTTTTTT.

V and J are TRBV11-2 and TRBJ2-3; D uncertain. CDR1 and CDR2 (germline): SGHAT, FQNNGV. The ends were cut back, 5 bases at V and 0 bases at J, with 9 bases in the middle. CDR3 length: 14 amino acids. Here the CDR3 reads CASSRPVSTDTQYF. The CDR3 nucleotides are TGTGCCAGCAGCCGACCGGTGAGCACAGATACGCAGTATTTT.

This clonotype was counted only a few times. The chain uses TRBV24-1 and TRBJ2-2; D uncertain. Germline V lookup: CDR1 KGHDR, CDR2 SFDVKD. This CDR3 region has 16 residues. Deletions cut 2 bases from V and 5 bases from J, with 14 bases between. CDR3: CATSDSRVLGTGELFF. CDR3 DNA sequence: TGTGCCACCAGTGATTCCCGGGTCTTGGGAACCGGGGAGCTGTTTTTT.

There are a few counts of this clonotype. The chain has TRBV20-1 and TRBJ2-1; TRBD1 agrees at 7 bases. J gave up 7 bases and V 4 bases, and 10 bases lay outside the gene matches. The CDR3 has 14 residues. Germline loops: CDR1 DFQATT, CDR2 SNEGSKA (reference sequence). Here the CDR3 DNA reads TGCAGTGCTAAGGGACAGTGGGAGAGGAATGAGCAGTTCTTC. This sequence encodes CSAKGQWERNEQFF.

The chain couples TRBV30 to TRBJ1-1, with 8 bases aligning to TRBD1. This CDR3 region has 14 residues. V gave up 2 bases and J gave up 1 base; unmatched junction bases: 3. CDR1 is GTSNPN, CDR2 SVGIG, per germline (reference sequence). CDR3 in DNA: TGTGCCTGGAGTTCAGGACAGGGGAACACTGAAGCTTTCTTT. It is translated as CAWSSGQGNTEAFF.

The chain uses TRBV3-1 and TRBJ2-7; 7 bases map to TRBD2. CDR1 and CDR2 (germline): LGHDT, YNNKEL (reference sequence). V was clipped by 6 bases and J by 9 bases; unmatched bases: 8. This CDR3 has 12 residues. The CDR3: CASSRDYGTQYF. The CDR3 DNA sequence: TGTGCCAGCAGTAGGGACTACGGAACGCAGTACTTC.

By share, this clonotype counts as medium-sized. The chain uses TRBV10-3 and TRBJ2-4; TRBD2 matches at 13 bases. V lost 4 bases, J lost 2 bases, and 2 bases stayed unmatched. Germline loops: CDR1 ENHRY, CDR2 SYGVKD. The CDR3 has 16 residues. CDR3 loop: CAISGTSGRSKNIQYF. CDR3 nucleotides: TGTGCCATCAGTGGGACTAGCGGGAGATCCAAAAACATTCAGTACTTC.

The chain carries TRBV20-1 and TRBJ2-1, with a weak D call TRBD1 (5 bases). The CDR3 is 13 residues long. Germline lookup yields CDR1 DFQATT and CDR2 SNEGSKA (reference sequence). The V and J ends lost 4 bases and 2 bases respectively, with 9 bases between them. Written as DNA, the CDR3 is TGCAGTGCTATCAGGGCGCCCTACAATGAGCAGTTCTTC. It yields the protein CSAIRAPYNEQFF.

This clonotype turned up a few times. The rearrangement uses TRBV28 and TRBJ1-2, with D uncertain. Germline CDR1 reads MDHEN; CDR2 reads SYDVKM. CDR3 size: 14 residues. V gave up 5 bases and J gave up 4 bases, with 14 bases separating them. CDR3 DNA: TGTGCCAGCAGTCCGCCGGGGAACCTCTATGGCTACACCTTC. The encoded protein is CASSPPGNLYGYTF.

V and J are TRBV11-2 and TRBJ2-1, with TRBD1 matching over 8 bases. V lost 5 bases to trimming and J lost 10 bases; unmatched junction nucleotides: 7. This CDR3 region has 13 residues. CDR1 and CDR2 from the germline V gene are SGHAT and FQNNGV. The CDR3, as DNA: TGTGCCAGCAGCGTAGGGACAGGACGGGAGCAGTTCTTC. It codes for CASSVGTGREQFF. The full variable domain, with the rest looked up from reference TRBV11-2 and TRBJ2-1, is EAGVAQSPRYKIIEKRQSVAFWCNPISGHATLYWYQQILGQGPKLLIQFQNNGVVDDSQLPKDRFSAERLKGVDSTLKIQPAKLEDSAVYLCASSVGTGREQFFGPGTRLTVL.